This T cell receptor (beta chain) was captured by sequencing in a study of shared clonotypes between healthy human individuals. Some clones are missing from TCRdb's copy, which holds only in-frame ones; the method was immunoSEQ multiplex PCR. The sample comprises about 2 million clones, around 96% of which are singletons, and about 1.1% rests with the top ten. On this clone: Its antigen is unidentified.

Whole-study results and caveats: Unshared clonotypes carried lower generation probabilities than those common to all four donors.

Naive CD8 cells comprised CD45RO-negative, CCR7-positively selected cells, excluding terminally differentiated effector memory CD45RA+ cells. CDR1 is GTSNPN, CDR2 SVGIG, per germline (reference sequence). Deletions cut 7 bases from V and 7 bases from J, with 13 bases between. This CDR3 has 12 residues. Sequenced: naive CD8+ T cells sorted from blood. This clonotype originated in a man younger than 35 in good health. The rearrangement joins TRBV30 to TRBJ2-2, with D hard to call. The CDR3 spells CAFQSYDGELFF. CDR3 DNA: TGTGCCTTCCAAAGCTATGACGGGGAGCTGTTTTTT.